This record looks at one T cell receptor (beta chain) sequence and its context. Its antigen is still unknown. This entry comes from a study of T cell repertoires in cytomegalovirus infection. Study results and caveats: HLA-C-restricted, CMV-specific TCR beta clonotypes were dominant ex vivo.

Via MiXCR, TCRdb re-called the reads, giving one row per CDR3 protein. The sample includes approximately 700,000 distinct CDR3 sequences, 35% to 45% of them seen just once. The V and J ends lost 2 bases and 11 bases, in that order; junction bases with no gene match: 12. Germline loops: CDR1 KGHSH, CDR2 LQKENI. CDR3 length: 15 residues. The V gene is TRBV18, the J gene TRBJ2-3, with 8 bases that match TRBD2. Sequencing was done on a sample of PBMCs. The receptor was isolated from a human donor in good health (CMV status not recorded). Some clones in this sample may be carry-over from other donors' samples. CDR3 sequence reads: CASSPTSPGLVGQYF. As DNA, the CDR3 is TGTGCCAGCTCACCAACCTCCCCGGGACTAGTCGGGCAGTATTTT.